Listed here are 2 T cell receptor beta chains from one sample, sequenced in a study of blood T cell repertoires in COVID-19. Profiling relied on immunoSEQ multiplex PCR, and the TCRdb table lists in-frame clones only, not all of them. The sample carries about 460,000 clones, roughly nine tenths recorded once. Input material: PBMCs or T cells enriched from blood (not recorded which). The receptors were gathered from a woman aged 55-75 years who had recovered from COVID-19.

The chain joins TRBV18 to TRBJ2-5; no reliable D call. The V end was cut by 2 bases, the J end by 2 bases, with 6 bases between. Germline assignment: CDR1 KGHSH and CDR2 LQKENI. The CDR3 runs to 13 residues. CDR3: CASSPSQQETQYF. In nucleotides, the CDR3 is TGTGCCAGCTCACCATCCCAGCAAGAGACCCAGTACTTC.

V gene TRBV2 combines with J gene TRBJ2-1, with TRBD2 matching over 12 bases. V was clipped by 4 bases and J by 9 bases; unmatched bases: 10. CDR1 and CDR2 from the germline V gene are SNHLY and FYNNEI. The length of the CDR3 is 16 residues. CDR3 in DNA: TGTGCCAGCAGTGCCCGCCTAGCGGGGGGGCCCAGTGAGCAGTTCTTC. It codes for CASSARLAGGPSEQFF.